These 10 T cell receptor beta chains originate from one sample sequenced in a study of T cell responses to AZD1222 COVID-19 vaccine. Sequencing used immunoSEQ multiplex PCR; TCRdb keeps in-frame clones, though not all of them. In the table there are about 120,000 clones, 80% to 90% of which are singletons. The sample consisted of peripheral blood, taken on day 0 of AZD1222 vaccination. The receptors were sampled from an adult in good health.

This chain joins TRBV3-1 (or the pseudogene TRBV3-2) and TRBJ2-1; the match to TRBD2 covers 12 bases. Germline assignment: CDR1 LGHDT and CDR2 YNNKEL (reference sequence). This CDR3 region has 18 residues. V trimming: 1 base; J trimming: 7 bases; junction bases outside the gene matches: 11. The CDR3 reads CASSQGLAGAVGRNEQFF. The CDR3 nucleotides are TGTGCCAGCAGCCAAGGACTAGCGGGAGCGGTGGGTCGTAATGAGCAGTTCTTC.

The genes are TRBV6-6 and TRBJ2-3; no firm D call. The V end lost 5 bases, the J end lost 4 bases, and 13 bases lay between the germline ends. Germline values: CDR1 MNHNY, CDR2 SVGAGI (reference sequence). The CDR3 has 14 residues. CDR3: CASSTAYSADTQYF. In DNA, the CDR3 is TGTGCCAGCAGTACAGCATACTCCGCAGATACGCAGTATTTT.

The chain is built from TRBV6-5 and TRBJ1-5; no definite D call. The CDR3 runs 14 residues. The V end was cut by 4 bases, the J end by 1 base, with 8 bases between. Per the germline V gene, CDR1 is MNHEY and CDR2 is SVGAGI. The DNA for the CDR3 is TGTGCCAGCAGTTCTGGAGGGAGCAATCAGCCCCAGCATTTT. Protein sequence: CASSSGGSNQPQHF.

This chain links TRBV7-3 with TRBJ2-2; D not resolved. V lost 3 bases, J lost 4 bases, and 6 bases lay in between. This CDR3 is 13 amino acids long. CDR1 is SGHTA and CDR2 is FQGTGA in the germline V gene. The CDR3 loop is CASSLGSTGELFF. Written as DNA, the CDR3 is TGTGCCAGCAGCTTGGGCTCCACCGGGGAGCTGTTTTTT. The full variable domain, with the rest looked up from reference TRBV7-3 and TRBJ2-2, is GAGVSQTPSNKVTEKGKYVELRCDPISGHTALYWYRQSLGQGPEFLIYFQGTGAADDSGLPNDRFFAVRPEGSVSTLKIQRTERGDSAVYLCASSLGSTGELFFGEGSRLTVL.

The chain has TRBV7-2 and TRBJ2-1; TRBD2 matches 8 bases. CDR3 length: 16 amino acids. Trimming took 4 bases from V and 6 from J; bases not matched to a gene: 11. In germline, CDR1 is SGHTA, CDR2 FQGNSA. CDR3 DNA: TGTGCCAGCAGCTGGTCGTCGTCCGGGGGGGCCAATGAGCAGTTCTTC. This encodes CASSWSSSGGANEQFF.

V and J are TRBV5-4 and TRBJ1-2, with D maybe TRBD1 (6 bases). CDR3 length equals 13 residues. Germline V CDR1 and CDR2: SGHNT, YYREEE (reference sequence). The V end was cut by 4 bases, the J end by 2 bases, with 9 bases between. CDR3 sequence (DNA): TGTGCCAGCAGCCTGGACAGCAACTATGGCTACACCTTC. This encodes CASSLDSNYGYTF.

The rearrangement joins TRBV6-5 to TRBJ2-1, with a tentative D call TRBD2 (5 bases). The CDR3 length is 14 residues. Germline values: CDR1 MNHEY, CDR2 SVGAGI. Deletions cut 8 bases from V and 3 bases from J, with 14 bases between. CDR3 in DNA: TGTGCCAGCTCTGGCACCCGGGACTACAATGAGCAGTTCTTC. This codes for CASSGTRDYNEQFF.

Written as DNA, the CDR3 is TGTGCCAGCCTAAGGAACACTGAAGCTTTCTTT. Residues: CASLRNTEAFF. This chain connects TRBV27 to TRBJ1-1; D uncertain. V was cut by 8 bases and J by 1 base, with 5 bases left in between. The CDR3 is 11 amino acids. The germline V gene has CDR1 MNHEY and CDR2 SMNVEV (reference sequence).

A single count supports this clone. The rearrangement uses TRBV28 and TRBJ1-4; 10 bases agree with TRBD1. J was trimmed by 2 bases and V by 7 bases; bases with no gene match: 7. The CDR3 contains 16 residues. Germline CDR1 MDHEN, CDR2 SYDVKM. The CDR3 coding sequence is TGTGCCAGCACCCCTGGACAGGGGGTCACTAATGAAAAACTGTTTTTT. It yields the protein CASTPGQGVTNEKLFF. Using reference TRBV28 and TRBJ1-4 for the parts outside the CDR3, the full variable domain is DVKVTQSSRYLVKRTGEKVFLECVQDMDHENMFWYRQDPGLGLRLIYFSYDVKMKEKGDIPEGYSVSREKKERFSLILESASTNQTSMYLCASTPGQGVTNEKLFFGSGTQLSVL.

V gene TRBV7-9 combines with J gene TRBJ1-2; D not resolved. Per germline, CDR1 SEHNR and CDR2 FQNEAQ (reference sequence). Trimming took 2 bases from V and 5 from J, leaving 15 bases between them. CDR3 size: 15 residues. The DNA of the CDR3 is TGTGCCAGCAGCTTAACCGCGGCAGCCCCATATGGCTACACCTTC. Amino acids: CASSLTAAAPYGYTF.